The 18 T cell receptor beta chains below all came from one sample that was sequenced in a study of blood T cells in healthy people across ages. Using a J-beta primer mix together with a sample-barcoded 5' primer, a second PCR was run for about 7 to 12 cycles. TCRdb used MiXCR to reprocess the 5' RACE reads, holding one entry per CDR3 protein. The sample has more than 1.4 million distinct CDR3 sequences, 35% to 45% seen once. Sequences were obtained from blood. The receptors were gathered from a woman aged 18-29 years in good health.

The rearrangement links TRBV7-6 to TRBJ2-1; no firm D call. V was pared by 2 bases and J by 9 bases, with 8 bases between. CDR1 SGHVS and CDR2 FNYEAQ come from the germline V gene. This CDR3 spans 12 amino acids. CDR3 in amino acids: CASSLMASEQFF. The CDR3 nucleotides read TGTGCCAGCAGCTTAATGGCAAGTGAGCAGTTCTTC. Together with reference TRBV7-6 and TRBJ2-1, the CDR3 gives the full variable domain: GAGVSQSPRYKVTKRGQDVALRCDPISGHVSLYWYRQALGQGPEFLTYFNYEAQQDKSGLPNDRFSAERPEGSISTLTIQRTEQRDSAMYRCASSLMASEQFFGPGTRLTVL.

The chain links TRBV11-2 to TRBJ2-5, with TRBD2 matching 8 bases. This CDR3 spans 16 amino acids. CDR1 and CDR2 (germline): SGHAT, FQNNGV. V gave up 5 bases and J gave up 11 bases; unmatched junction bases: 19. The CDR3 here is CASSPTSAGVTDEQYF. In DNA, the CDR3 is TGTGCCAGCAGCCCCACGTCAGCGGGAGTCACGGATGAGCAGTACTTC. The full variable domain, rest sourced from reference TRBV11-2 and TRBJ2-5, is EAGVAQSPRYKIIEKRQSVAFWCNPISGHATLYWYQQILGQGPKLLIQFQNNGVVDDSQLPKDRFSAERLKGVDSTLKIQPAKLEDSAVYLCASSPTSAGVTDEQYFGPGTRLLVL.

The genes are TRBV5-1 and TRBJ2-7; D perhaps matches TRBD2 (5 bases). V shed 4 bases and J shed 7 bases, with 12 bases lying between them. CDR3 size: 12 residues. Germline V CDR1 and CDR2: SGHRS, YFSETQ. This CDR3 reads CASSLDSLEQYF. In DNA form, the CDR3 reads TGCGCCAGCAGCCTGGACTCCCTGGAGCAGTACTTC.

The chain recombines TRBV20-1 with TRBJ1-3; D ambiguous. The CDR3 has 13 residues. Germline V gene data show CDR1 as DFQATT and CDR2 as SNEGSKA (reference sequence). Between the trimmed V and J ends, which lost 3 bases and 2 bases, there was a span of 8 bases. The CDR3 region is CSASLVPGNTIYF. CDR3 nucleotides: TGCAGTGCTAGTTTAGTACCTGGAAACACCATATATTTT.

In its sample, this clonotype was seen a few times. The chain has TRBV29-1 and TRBJ2-1; 9 bases are a match to TRBD2. This CDR3 comprises 16 residues. Germline V gene lookup returns CDR1 SQVTM and CDR2 ANQGSEA. J gave up 0 bases and V 7 bases, and 10 bases lay outside the gene matches. The chain's CDR3 is CSAPWTSASSYNEQFF. DNA of the CDR3: TGCAGCGCGCCGTGGACTAGCGCGAGCTCCTACAATGAGCAGTTCTTC.

In this sample, this clonotype turned up a few times. This sequence joins TRBV28 and TRBJ2-7, with D possibly TRBD2 on 6 matching bases. The CDR3 extends over 13 amino acids. Between the trimmed V and J ends, which lost 5 bases and 2 bases, there was a span of 10 bases. Germline CDR1 reads MDHEN; CDR2 reads SYDVKM. The DNA for the CDR3 is TGTGCCAGCAGTCGGGGGAGCCCCTACGAGCAGTACTTC. Translated, it gives CASSRGSPYEQYF.

The rearrangement links TRBV11-2 to TRBJ1-3; D is possibly TRBD1 (6 bases). The CDR3 is made up of 15 amino acids. The germline V gene encodes CDR1 SGHAT and CDR2 FQNNGV. The V end lost 1 base, the J end lost 2 bases, and 9 bases lay between the germline ends. Here the CDR3 reads CASSLGQAAGNTIYF. For the CDR3, the DNA is TGTGCCAGCAGCTTAGGACAGGCCGCTGGAAACACCATATATTTT.

This rearrangement joins TRBV7-9 to TRBJ2-4; perhaps TRBD1 as D (5 bases). The germline gives CDR1 SEHNR, CDR2 FQNEAQ (reference sequence). The CDR3 sequence is 14 residues long. Trimming took off 5 bases at V and 9 bases at J, with 17 bases between the two ends. The CDR3 spells CASSNRIPGGIQYF. The CDR3 DNA reads as TGTGCCAGCAGCAACAGGATCCCCGGCGGCATTCAGTACTTC.

The chain links TRBV6-1 to TRBJ1-2; a possible D gene is TRBD1 (5 bases). Trimming took 2 bases from V and 4 from J, leaving 14 bases between them. The CDR3 has 15 residues. Germline V gives CDR1 MNHNS, CDR2 SASEGT. CDR3 DNA: TGTGCCAGCAGTGAAACCGCGGACGGGGGCTATGGCTACACCTTC. Translating it yields CASSETADGGYGYTF.

This clonotype has only a few counts. The chain has TRBV12-3 or TRBV12-4 and TRBJ2-7, with D possibly being TRBD2 (6 bases). The V gene lost 3 bases and the J gene lost 6 bases, with 12 bases spanning the gap. This CDR3 has 13 amino acids. In DNA, the CDR3 is TGTGCCAGCAGTTTGGGGGGAAGGTCCGAGCAGTACTTC. It is translated as CASSLGGRSEQYF.

This clonotype was seen repeatedly, ten times or more. This chain connects TRBV20-1 to TRBJ1-4, with TRBD1 identical over 9 bases. J gave up 8 bases and V 5 bases, and 9 bases lay outside the gene matches. The CDR3 spans 14 residues. The germline CDR1 and CDR2 sequences are DFQATT and SNEGSKA (reference sequence). CDR3 region: CSAPDRGQGEKLFF. In DNA form, the CDR3 reads TGCAGTGCTCCGGACAGGGGCCAAGGAGAAAAACTGTTTTTT.

The chain links TRBV11-2 to TRBJ2-1; 7 bases map to TRBD2. Germline CDR1 and CDR2: SGHAT and FQNNGV. V trimming: 1 base; J trimming: 9 bases; junction bases outside the gene matches: 6. The CDR3 contains 14 residues. CDR3 in DNA: TGTGCCAGCAGCTTAGCGGGAGGTTTGGCTGAGCAGTTCTTC. The encoded protein is CASSLAGGLAEQFF.

The CDR3 nucleotides read TGCAGTGCTAATAGTCCCCCAGGGACCCAGTACTTC. Translation gives CSANSPPGTQYF. This rearrangement joins TRBV20-1 to TRBJ2-5, with D unclear. The germline V gene has CDR1 DFQATT and CDR2 SNEGSKA (reference sequence). Trimming took off 4 bases at V and 7 bases at J, with 13 bases between the two ends. The CDR3 spans 12 residues.

The V and J genes are TRBV2 and TRBJ2-2; 10 nucleotides match TRBD2. The germline V gene encodes CDR1 SNHLY and CDR2 FYNNEI. The CDR3 is 15 residues long. V gave up 2 bases and J gave up 5 bases; unmatched junction bases: 2. CDR3 bases: TGTGCCAGCAGTGAAAGTAGCGGGGGGACCGGGGAGCTGTTTTTT. This encodes CASSESSGGTGELFF.

This clonotype was observed a handful of times. The chain recombines TRBV2 with TRBJ1-2; D gene unclear. Trimming stripped 7 bases from V and 4 bases from J, with 16 bases between. There are 14 residues in the CDR3. Per the germline V gene, CDR1 is SNHLY and CDR2 is FYNNEI. The CDR3 sequence is CASTPPLGSYGYTF. The CDR3 region has the DNA TGTGCCAGCACTCCCCCACTGGGATCCTATGGCTACACCTTC.

This clonotype came up a few times. The chain couples TRBV27 to TRBJ2-3; D remains ambiguous. This CDR3 region has 13 residues. CDR1 MNHEY and CDR2 SMNVEV come from the germline V gene (reference sequence). Trimming took 6 bases from V and 6 from J, leaving 13 bases between them. CDR3: CASSQTARDTQYF. Here the CDR3 DNA reads TGTGCCAGCAGCCAAACCGCGCGTGATACGCAGTATTTT.

The table lists this clonotype with a few counts. The J gene is TRBJ1-2, the V gene TRBV5-1, with a weak D call TRBD1 (5 bases). Trimming left V 4 bases short and J 5 bases short, with 12 bases between. Per germline, CDR1 SGHRS and CDR2 YFSETQ. The CDR3 loop spans 13 amino acids. The CDR3 coding sequence is TGCGCCAGCAGCGGGGACGGCGAGTATGGCTACACCTTC. Residues: CASSGDGEYGYTF.

The rearrangement links TRBV9 to TRBJ2-3; TRBD1 might be the D (6 bases). Germline CDR1 SGDLS, CDR2 YYNGEE. The CDR3 loop spans 17 amino acids. The V and J ends lost 0 bases and 0 bases respectively, with 14 bases between them. CDR3 sequence: CASSVDLGRGSTDTQYF. The CDR3 DNA reads TGTGCCAGCAGCGTAGATCTGGGCAGGGGAAGCACAGATACGCAGTATTTT. The full variable domain, with the rest looked up from reference TRBV9 and TRBJ2-3, is DSGVTQTPKHLITATGQRVTLRCSPRSGDLSVYWYQQSLDQGLQFLIQYYNGEERAKGNILERFSAQQFPDLHSELNLSSLELGDSALYFCASSVDLGRGSTDTQYFGPGTRLTVL.